These 21 T cell receptor beta chains originate from one sample sequenced in a study of cytomegalovirus exposure and HLA in healthy donors. Both 60 Vbeta primers and 13 Jbeta primers went into the PCR. TCRdb's table, derived via immunoSEQ multiplex PCR, lists solely in-frame clones and lacks some. The sample carries 150,000 to 200,000 clones, around 75% recorded once. Sequencing was carried out using PBMCs. The receptor source for this set is a woman aged 40 to 50 in good health and CMV-seropositive.

V gene TRBV21-1 combines with J gene TRBJ2-7; the table names TRBD1, a call not compared with the DNA. TRBV21-1 is a known pseudogene. This CDR3 comprises 16 residues. The CDR3 DNA reads as TGTGCCAGCAGCAAGGAAACAGGCCCGGCTCACTACGAGCAGTACTTC. Encoded protein: CASSKETGPAHYEQYF.

The chain joins TRBV21-1 to TRBJ1-2; TRBD1 is the table's D call and was not checked against the DNA. TRBV21-1 is a pseudogene. The CDR3 has 16 amino acids. The CDR3 sequence: CASTPGAGAPNYGYTF. For the CDR3, the DNA is TGTGCCAGCACGCCCGGGGCAGGGGCCCCTAACTATGGCTACACCTTC.

The chain couples TRBV6-1 to TRBJ1-2; D is ambiguous. Per germline, CDR1 MNHNS and CDR2 SASEGT. V dropped 1 base and J dropped 5 bases, with 8 bases sitting between them. CDR3 length: 13 residues. The CDR3 reads CASSEGGLYGYTF. In DNA, the CDR3 is TGTGCCAGCAGTGAAGGCGGCCTTTATGGCTACACCTTC.

The CDR3 loop reads CASGLVRTSGQGEQFF. In nucleotides, the CDR3 is TGTGCTAGTGGTTTGGTACGGACTAGCGGGCAAGGTGAGCAGTTCTTC. The J gene is TRBJ2-1, the V gene TRBV12-5, with 11 nucleotides matching TRBD2. The CDR3 is 16 residues long. The V segment lost 0 bases and the J segment 9 bases; nucleotides outside the gene matches: 7. CDR1 and CDR2 from the germline V gene are LGHNT and FRNRAP.

The table lists this clone with a few counts. The chain is built from TRBV7-2 and TRBJ2-4, with TRBD2 identical over 9 bases. CDR1 is SGHTA, CDR2 FQGNSA, per germline. The CDR3 totals 16 residues. V shed 5 bases and J 4 bases; nucleotides not matched to a gene: 9. The CDR3 nucleotides read TGTGCCAGCAGCCCTAGCGGGAATGGGTTTAAAAACATTCAGTACTTC. Translation: CASSPSGNGFKNIQYF. The full variable domain, in which reference TRBV7-2 and TRBJ2-4 provide the parts outside the CDR3, is GAGVSQSPSNKVTEKGKDVELRCDPISGHTALYWYRQSLGQGLEFLIYFQGNSAPDKSGLPSDRFSAERTGGSVSTLTIQRTQQEDSAVYLCASSPSGNGFKNIQYFGAGTRLSVL.

This chain uses TRBV28 with TRBJ2-7, with TRBD2 matching 7 bases. Trimming removed 6 bases from V and 2 bases from J; junction bases left unmatched: 4. The CDR3 totals 13 residues. Germline-derived CDR1 and CDR2 are MDHEN and SYDVKM. The CDR3 DNA follows: TGTGCCAGCAGATTGGGAGGGCCCTACGAGCAGTACTTC. Translation: CASRLGGPYEQYF.

This clone was detected only once. The chain couples TRBV5-1 to TRBJ2-3; TRBD2 matches 7 bases. Germline loops: CDR1 SGHRS, CDR2 YFSETQ. V lost 7 bases and J lost 0; bases outside the gene matches: 8. CDR3 length: 15 residues. The CDR3 DNA is TGCGCCAGCTTCCTTAGCGGGCTCAGCACAGATACGCAGTATTTT. This gives the protein CASFLSGLSTDTQYF.

This clone was seen a handful of times. The CDR3 loop is CASRLTSGYNEQFF. CDR3 in DNA: TGTGCCAGCAGACTGACTAGCGGGTACAATGAGCAGTTCTTC. The chain joins TRBV25-1 to TRBJ2-1; 10 bases agree with TRBD2. Trimming at V came to 6 bases and at J to 4 bases, leaving 3 bases not matched to a gene. CDR1 and CDR2 (germline): MGHDK, SYGVNS. The CDR3 has 14 amino acids.

J is TRBJ2-6 and V is TRBV28; 7 bases are shared with TRBD1. Germline V gene lookup returns CDR1 MDHEN and CDR2 SYDVKM. The junction had 9 bases not matched to a gene; V was cut back by 5 bases and J by 2 bases. The CDR3 loop spans 17 amino acids. This CDR3 reads CASSGKGAITGANVLTF. In nucleotides, the CDR3 is TGTGCCAGCAGTGGCAAGGGGGCGATTACTGGGGCCAACGTCCTGACTTTC.

There are a few counts of this clone. The rearrangement links TRBV7-6 to TRBJ2-1, with 11 positions matching TRBD2. Trimming at V came to 1 base and at J to 8 bases, leaving 10 bases not matched to a gene. The V gene's germline CDR1 is SGHVS and CDR2 FNYEAQ. The CDR3 sequence is 17 residues long. The CDR3 coding sequence is TGTGCCAGCAGCTTAGGCCTAGCGGGAGGAGGTTTGGATGAGCAGTTCTTC. Its translation is CASSLGLAGGGLDEQFF. Full variable domain (outside the CDR3, taken from reference TRBV7-6 and TRBJ2-1): GAGVSQSPRYKVTKRGQDVALRCDPISGHVSLYWYRQALGQGPEFLTYFNYEAQQDKSGLPNDRFSAERPEGSISTLTIQRTEQRDSAMYRCASSLGLAGGGLDEQFFGPGTRLTVL.

V gene TRBV11-2 combines with J gene TRBJ2-5; TRBD2 is a possible D gene (7 bases). The germline V gene encodes CDR1 SGHAT and CDR2 FQNNGV. V was trimmed by 1 base and J by 5 bases, leaving 11 bases between them. The CDR3 is 14 amino acids. DNA for the CDR3: TGTGCCAGCAGCTTAGTACGGGGGGCCGAGACCCAGTACTTC. Protein sequence: CASSLVRGAETQYF.

The chain recombines TRBV6-6 with TRBJ2-3; TRBD2 is a possible D gene (6 bases). The germline V gene encodes CDR1 MNHNY and CDR2 SVGAGI (reference sequence). CDR3 length: 10 residues. This chain's CDR3 is CIVGGDTQYF. For the CDR3, the DNA is TGTATAGTGGGGGGAGATACGCAGTATTTT.

The chain is built from TRBV15 and TRBJ2-7; 8 nucleotides agree with TRBD2. The CDR3 has 16 residues. Germline loops: CDR1 LNHNV, CDR2 YYDKDF (reference sequence). V trimming: 1 base; J trimming: 2 bases; junction bases outside the gene matches: 7. The CDR3 bases are TGTGCCACCAGCAGAGCCAGGCTAGCGGGCACCTACGAGCAGTACTTC. This encodes CATSRARLAGTYEQYF.

The rearrangement links TRBV25-1 to TRBJ2-5; the match to TRBD1 covers 9 bases. CDR3 length: 16 amino acids. Germline V gives CDR1 MGHDK, CDR2 SYGVNS. V dropped 3 bases and J dropped 1; count of bases not matched to a gene: 6. CDR3 nucleotide sequence: TGTGCCAGCAGTGAGGGGGACAGGGCGCTCCAAGAGACCCAGTACTTC. Translating it yields CASSEGDRALQETQYF.

This clone was observed a few times. The rearrangement uses TRBV19 and TRBJ1-5, with a weak D call TRBD1 (6 bases). V was trimmed by 6 bases and J by 9 bases, leaving 12 bases between them. The germline gives CDR1 LNHDA, CDR2 SQIVND (reference sequence). This CDR3 is built from 12 residues. The CDR3 loop reads CASRAGAGPQHF. The DNA of the CDR3 is TGTGCCAGTAGAGCAGGGGCCGGGCCCCAGCATTTT.

The chain carries TRBV19 and TRBJ2-2, with 8 bases that match TRBD2. The germline gives CDR1 LNHDA, CDR2 SQIVND (reference sequence). The CDR3 spans 14 residues. The V gene end was trimmed by 6 bases and the J gene end by 4 bases; junction bases not matched to a gene: 4. CDR3: CASRIGGGTGELFF. The CDR3 DNA is TGTGCCAGTAGAATCGGGGGGGGCACCGGGGAGCTGTTTTTT.

This clone was counted only a few times. The chain recombines TRBV9 with TRBJ2-7; TRBD2 matches 11 bases. The CDR3 runs 14 residues. The ends lost 5 bases at V and 3 bases at J; junction bases unmatched: 4. Germline CDR1 SGDLS, CDR2 YYNGEE. In nucleotides, the CDR3 is TGTGCCAGCAGAACCGGGACTAGCGGCTACGAGCAGTACTTC. Protein product: CASRTGTSGYEQYF.

The chain has TRBV25-1 and TRBJ2-1; tentative D call: TRBD1 (6 bases). V lost 6 bases, J lost 8 bases, and 11 bases lay in between. The CDR3 has 12 amino acids. CDR1 and CDR2 from the germline V gene are MGHDK and SYGVNS. CDR3 nucleotides: TGTGCCAGCAGGACAGGTTACGATGAGCAGTTCTTC. Translated: CASRTGYDEQFF.

V usage is TRBV9 and J usage is TRBJ2-1; 16 bases align to TRBD2. V dropped 0 bases and J dropped 14; count of bases not matched to a gene: 5. This CDR3 is 15 amino acids long. Germline V gene data show CDR1 as SGDLS and CDR2 as YYNGEE. CDR3 sequence: CASSVEGLAGGGEFF. In DNA form, the CDR3 reads TGTGCCAGCAGCGTAGAGGGACTAGCGGGAGGGGGAGAGTTCTTC. The full variable domain, its missing parts supplied by reference TRBV9 and TRBJ2-1, is DSGVTQTPKHLITATGQRVTLRCSPRSGDLSVYWYQQSLDQGLQFLIQYYNGEERAKGNILERFSAQQFPDLHSELNLSSLELGDSALYFCASSVEGLAGGGEFFGPGTRLTVL.

The chain joins TRBV6-1 to TRBJ1-2; a weak D match, TRBD1 (5 bases). Germline CDR1 MNHNS, CDR2 SASEGT. Trimming cost V 8 bases and J 4 bases, with 20 bases left between them. The CDR3 is 15 residues long. CDR3 sequence (DNA): TGTGCCAGCTACCCGGCAGGGCGTAAGGGCTATGGCTACACCTTC. Translation gives CASYPAGRKGYGYTF.

The genes are TRBV27 and TRBJ1-4; no firm D call. V was trimmed by 3 bases and J by 5 bases, leaving 16 bases between them. Germline V gene sequence: CDR1 MNHEY, CDR2 SMNVEV (reference sequence). The CDR3 consists of 16 residues. In DNA, the CDR3 is TGTGCCAGCAGTTTTCGGAGGAGATTTGGAAATGAAAAACTGTTTTTT. Its protein is CASSFRRRFGNEKLFF.